A single sample gave rise to the 17 T cell receptor beta chains below, sequenced in a study of blood T cell repertoires in COVID-19. The data were produced by immunoSEQ multiplex PCR, yet TCRdb's version contains in-frame clones alone and is incomplete. The table lists around 91,000 clones, around 84% of them singletons. The sequenced sample consisted of peripheral blood. The receptors derive from a man older than 75 with acute or convalescent COVID-19.

J is TRBJ2-7 and V is TRBV5-6, with 10 positions matching TRBD2. Germline V gives CDR1 SGHDT, CDR2 YYEEEE. V was pared by 0 bases and J by 5 bases, with 8 bases of the junction left unmatched. The CDR3 is 16 amino acids. The CDR3 DNA reads as TGTGCCAGCAGCTTGGAACCTAGCGGGAGTATCAACGAGCAGTACTTC. It is translated as CASSLEPSGSINEQYF.

This rearrangement joins TRBV7-3 to TRBJ1-2; 11 nucleotides align to TRBD1. CDR3 size: 14 residues. Germline assignment: CDR1 SGHTA and CDR2 FQGTGA. V shed 6 bases and J 7 bases; nucleotides not matched to a gene: 7. The CDR3 bases are TGTGCCAGCAGTGCGACCGGGACAGGGGGTGGCTACACCTTC. Translating it yields CASSATGTGGGYTF. The full variable domain, rest sourced from reference TRBV7-3 and TRBJ1-2, is GAGVSQTPSNKVTEKGKYVELRCDPISGHTALYWYRQSLGQGPEFLIYFQGTGAADDSGLPNDRFFAVRPEGSVSTLKIQRTERGDSAVYLCASSATGTGGGYTFGSGTRLTVV.

The J gene is TRBJ1-1, the V gene TRBV19; D is undetermined. The V and J ends lost 1 base and 4 bases respectively, with 7 bases between them. This CDR3 is 13 amino acids long. Looked up from germline, CDR1 is LNHDA and CDR2 is SQIVND (reference sequence). The CDR3 loop is CASSIGQITEAFF. The CDR3 coding sequence is TGTGCCAGTAGTATAGGGCAGATCACTGAAGCTTTCTTT. The full variable domain, with the rest looked up from reference TRBV19 and TRBJ1-1, is DGGITQSPKYLFRKEGQNVTLSCEQNLNHDAMYWYRQDPGQGLRLIYYSQIVNDFQKGDIAEGYSVSREKKESFPLTVTSAQKNPTAFYLCASSIGQITEAFFGQGTRLTVV.

The J gene is TRBJ1-6, the V gene TRBV28; D is undetermined. CDR1 is MDHEN and CDR2 is SYDVKM in the germline V gene. Trimming removed 3 bases from V and 13 bases from J, with 7 bases in between. This CDR3 is 11 amino acids long. The CDR3 loop reads CASSFVPPLHF. The CDR3 DNA reads as TGTGCCAGCAGTTTTGTTCCGCCCCTCCACTTT.

The chain couples TRBV10-3 to TRBJ1-4; 8 nucleotides line up with TRBD1. The length of the CDR3 is 17 residues. Germline V gene lookup returns CDR1 ENHRY and CDR2 SYGVKD. The V and J ends lost 0 bases and 0 bases, in that order; junction bases with no gene match: 3. CDR3 sequence reads: CAISESDRAATNEKLFF. CDR3 in DNA: TGTGCCATCAGTGAGTCGGACAGGGCTGCAACTAATGAAAAACTGTTTTTT.

The chain employs TRBV7-4 and TRBJ1-3, with unresolved D. This CDR3 comprises 16 residues. Germline V gene sequence: CDR1 SGHVT, CDR2 SQSDAQ. V lost 5 bases to trimming and J lost 2 bases, with 16 bases between them. The CDR3 loop reads CASSPWAGKAGNTIYF. CDR3 coding DNA: TGTGCCAGCAGCCCCTGGGCGGGTAAGGCTGGAAACACCATATATTTT. Supplemented by reference TRBV7-4 and TRBJ1-3, the full variable domain reads GAGVSQSPRYKVAKRGRDVALRCDSISGHVTLYWYRQTLGQGSEVLTYSQSDAQRDKSGRPSGRFSAERPERSVSTLKIQRTEQGDSAVYLCASSPWAGKAGNTIYFGEGSWLTVV.

This sequence joins TRBV27 and TRBJ2-1; the D is unclear. The CDR3 runs 14 residues. CDR1 MNHEY and CDR2 SMNVEV come from the germline V gene (reference sequence). Trimming took off 7 bases at V and 0 bases at J, with 10 bases between the two ends. The CDR3: CASTLRSSYNEQFF. The CDR3 DNA sequence: TGTGCCAGCACTCTTCGGAGCTCCTACAATGAGCAGTTCTTC.

V is TRBV19 and J is TRBJ2-1; D is unresolved. There are 15 residues in the CDR3. Germline CDR1 LNHDA, CDR2 SQIVND (reference sequence). V dropped 1 base and J dropped 3 bases, with 10 bases sitting between them. CDR3 DNA sequence: TGTGCCAGTAGTATAGGTGGAGTCCTCTACAATGAGCAGTTCTTC. Translated: CASSIGGVLYNEQFF.

The genes are TRBV5-1 and TRBJ2-1; 8 nucleotides line up with TRBD1. Germline V gives CDR1 SGHRS, CDR2 YFSETQ. Losses at the gene ends were 1 base for V and 4 bases for J; bases not matched to a gene: 7. CDR3 length: 16 amino acids. The CDR3 coding sequence is TGCGCCAGCAGCTTGTTGCCGACAGGGGAATACAATGAGCAGTTCTTC. It is translated as CASSLLPTGEYNEQFF. The full variable domain, with the rest looked up from reference TRBV5-1 and TRBJ2-1, is KAGVTQTPRYLIKTRGQQVTLSCSPISGHRSVSWYQQTPGQGLQFLFEYFSETQRNKGNFPGRFSGRQFSNSRSEMNVSTLELGDSALYLCASSLLPTGEYNEQFFGPGTRLTVL.

The J gene is TRBJ1-4, the V gene TRBV11-2; D may be TRBD1 (5 bases). This CDR3 region has 15 residues. Germline-derived CDR1 and CDR2 are SGHAT and FQNNGV. V lost 1 base, J lost 4 bases, and 10 bases lay in between. The CDR3 reads CASSLGGGVNEKLFF. Here the CDR3 DNA reads TGTGCCAGCAGCTTAGGCGGGGGGGTTAATGAAAAACTGTTTTTT.

The rearrangement uses TRBV6-4 and TRBJ1-5, with D unresolved. Germline V gives CDR1 MRHNA, CDR2 SNTAGT. With 0 bases removed from V and 0 bases from J, the gap between germline ends came to 9 bases. There are 16 residues in the CDR3. The CDR3: CASSDSGVYSNQPQHF. The DNA of the CDR3 is TGTGCCAGCAGTGACTCAGGAGTTTATAGCAATCAGCCCCAGCATTTT.

This rearrangement joins TRBV24-1 to TRBJ1-2; D not resolved. Trimming left V 1 base short and J 5 bases short, with 7 bases between. Germline V CDR1 and CDR2: KGHDR, SFDVKD. The CDR3 is made up of 13 amino acids. The CDR3 DNA is TGTGCCACCAGTGATTTAAACCAGTATGGCTACACCTTC. It codes for CATSDLNQYGYTF.

This chain connects TRBV24-1 to TRBJ2-2; 12 nucleotides agree with TRBD2. This CDR3 spans 18 amino acids. The J segment lost 3 bases and the V segment lost 5 bases, leaving 9 bases of the junction unmatched. CDR1 KGHDR and CDR2 SFDVKD come from the germline V gene. The CDR3 DNA is TGTGCCACCAGTGGATGGACTAGCGGGACCTCCGACACCGGGGAGCTGTTTTTT. This gives the protein CATSGWTSGTSDTGELFF.

This clone has a single count. This chain joins TRBV28 and TRBJ2-5; 10 bases agree with TRBD2. This CDR3 contains 15 residues. The germline V gene encodes CDR1 MDHEN and CDR2 SYDVKM. The trim removed 2 bases at V and 5 bases at J, leaving 5 bases unmatched. For the CDR3, the DNA is TGTGCCAGCAGTTTACCGACAGCGGGGGGGGAGACCCAGTACTTC. The encoded protein is CASSLPTAGGETQYF.

V is TRBV24-1 and J is TRBJ1-2; a possible D gene is TRBD1 (6 bases). CDR1 is KGHDR and CDR2 is SFDVKD in the germline V gene. V was pared by 7 bases and J by 3 bases, with 8 bases between. This CDR3 has 12 residues. In DNA form, the CDR3 reads TGTGCCACCAGCCGGACAGACTATGGCTACACCTTC. Its translation: CATSRTDYGYTF.

CDR3 residues: CASSLASGLNTGELFF. The CDR3 DNA follows: TGTGCCAGCAGTTTAGCTAGCGGGTTGAACACCGGGGAGCTGTTTTTT. V usage is TRBV28 and J usage is TRBJ2-2; 8 bases line up with TRBD2. Per germline, CDR1 MDHEN and CDR2 SYDVKM. The CDR3 sequence is 16 residues long. V shed 2 bases, J shed 1 base, and the junction held 3 bases outside the gene matches.

The J gene is TRBJ2-3, the V gene TRBV2, with 13 bases aligning to TRBD2. The junction had 9 bases not matched to a gene; V was cut back by 6 bases and J by 3 bases. Germline CDR1 is SNHLY and CDR2 is FYNNEI. This CDR3 has 17 amino acids. CDR3 in DNA: TGTGCCAGCAGCCCCGGACTAGCGGGAGATGGTACAGATACGCAGTATTTT. Translation gives CASSPGLAGDGTDTQYF. Variable domain in full (rest from reference TRBV2 and TRBJ2-3): EPEVTQTPSHQVTQMGQEVILRCVPISNHLYFYWYRQILGQKVEFLVSFYNNEISEKSEIFDDQFSVERPDGSNFTLKIRSTKLEDSAMYFCASSPGLAGDGTDTQYFGPGTRLTVL.